This passage covers 24 T cell receptor beta chains from one sample sequenced in a study of T cells in Graves' hyperthyroidism and ophthalmopathy. Amplification of TCR beta CDR3 regions used RNA as the template. An initial round of RT-PCR targeting the TCR CDR3 relied on the HTBI primer set. MiXCR, run by TCRdb on the multiplex PCR reads, gives a single entry per CDR3 protein. The sample lists 270,000 or so distinct CDR3 sequences, over 12% seen once, with 30% to 35% in the top ten. What was sequenced was blood. Source of these receptors: a woman aged 50 to 60 with Graves' hyperthyroidism that later progressed to Graves' ophthalmopathy.

The J gene is TRBJ2-7, the V gene TRBV30, with 14 positions matching TRBD2. The CDR3 is made up of 16 amino acids. The junction had 12 bases not matched to a gene; V was cut back by 2 bases and J by 9 bases. Germline V lookup: CDR1 GTSNPN, CDR2 SVGIG (reference sequence). The chain's CDR3 is CAWSPRLAGGPGGQYF. The CDR3 DNA reads TGTGCCTGGAGTCCTCGACTAGCGGGAGGGCCTGGAGGGCAGTACTTC.

This clonotype has ten or more counts. The chain recombines TRBV7-3 with TRBJ1-2; 8 bases map to TRBD1. The V and J ends lost 6 bases and 7 bases, in that order; junction bases with no gene match: 13. The CDR3 is 15 amino acids. Germline values: CDR1 SGHTA, CDR2 FQGTGA. The CDR3, as DNA: TGTGCCAGCAGTTTTACGACAGGGGAAGAAAGTGGCTACACCTTC. Its protein product is CASSFTTGEESGYTF.

This clonotype was detected ten times or more. The chain combines TRBV3-1 with TRBJ1-1; TRBD1 is a possible D gene (5 bases). CDR1 LGHDT and CDR2 YNNKEL come from the germline V gene (reference sequence). V lost 1 base and J lost 4, with 13 bases in between. The CDR3 extends over 15 amino acids. The CDR3 DNA sequence: TGTGCCAGCAGCCAAGGGGGGTCCTGGGGCACTGAAGCTTTCTTT. This translates into CASSQGGSWGTEAFF.

This clonotype appeared many times. This chain joins TRBV30 and TRBJ1-4; tentatively, D is TRBD1 (6 bases). V was shortened by 0 bases and J by 7 bases, with 6 bases between the two germline ends. Germline CDR1 GTSNPN, CDR2 SVGIG (reference sequence). This CDR3 comprises 12 residues. The CDR3 coding sequence is TGTGCCTGGAGTGTACAGGGTGAAAAACTGTTTTTT. Translated, it gives CAWSVQGEKLFF.

This clonotype was detected many times. The chain uses TRBV12-3 or TRBV12-4 and TRBJ2-1; no reliable D call. V was shortened by 6 bases and J by 4 bases, with 10 bases between the two germline ends. The CDR3 runs to 13 residues. The CDR3 sequence: CASRKDGYNEQFF. The CDR3 nucleotides read TGTGCCAGCAGGAAAGACGGATACAATGAGCAGTTCTTC.

This rearrangement joins TRBV20-1 to TRBJ1-5; D is uncertain. This CDR3 comprises 14 residues. Per the germline V gene, CDR1 is DFQATT and CDR2 is SNEGSKA (reference sequence). Between the trimmed V and J ends, which lost 5 bases and 3 bases, there was a span of 14 bases. CDR3 sequence reads: CSAPLGRDNQPQHF. CDR3 sequence (DNA): TGCAGTGCTCCCTTAGGAAGAGACAATCAGCCCCAGCATTTT.

This clonotype was found many times. This sequence joins TRBV28 and TRBJ1-1, with 11 bases fitting TRBD1. J was trimmed by 7 bases and V by 4 bases; bases with no gene match: 8. The CDR3 has 15 residues. CDR1 and CDR2 (germline): MDHEN, SYDVKM. CDR3 residues: CASSSPGTGGDEAFF. The CDR3 nucleotides are TGTGCCAGCAGTTCCCCCGGGACAGGGGGTGATGAAGCTTTCTTT. Filled out from reference TRBV28 and TRBJ1-1, the complete variable domain reads DVKVTQSSRYLVKRTGEKVFLECVQDMDHENMFWYRQDPGLGLRLIYFSYDVKMKEKGDIPEGYSVSREKKERFSLILESASTNQTSMYLCASSSPGTGGDEAFFGQGTRLTVV.

This clonotype has ten or more counts. The V gene is TRBV2, the J gene TRBJ1-5, with unresolved D. This CDR3 comprises 13 residues. Germline loops: CDR1 SNHLY, CDR2 FYNNEI. The germline V and J ends were trimmed by 4 bases and 6 bases, with 10 bases remaining between them. CDR3 amino acids: CASSVFSLQPQHF. The CDR3 DNA is TGTGCCAGCAGTGTATTTTCACTTCAGCCCCAGCATTTT.

This clonotype was counted many times. The gene calls are TRBV2 and TRBJ2-5; D may be TRBD1 or TRBD2 (5 bases each). CDR1 is SNHLY, CDR2 FYNNEI, per germline. CDR3 length: 14 residues. V lost 7 bases and J lost 3, with 15 bases in between. The CDR3 sequence is CASIGTSPEETQYF. In DNA, the CDR3 is TGTGCCAGCATCGGGACCTCACCAGAAGAGACCCAGTACTTC.

This chain connects TRBV30 to TRBJ2-5, with D unclear. Germline CDR1 GTSNPN, CDR2 SVGIG (reference sequence). CDR3 length: 9 residues. The V end lost 7 bases, the J end lost 4 bases, and 4 bases lay between the germline ends. CDR3 DNA: TGTGCCTTGGGAGAGACCCAGTACTTC. Residues: CALGETQYF.

The V gene is TRBV20-1, the J gene TRBJ1-4; possibly TRBD1 for D (5 bases). There are 15 residues in the CDR3. The germline gives CDR1 DFQATT, CDR2 SNEGSKA (reference sequence). V lost 2 bases to trimming and J lost 7 bases, with 17 bases between them. CDR3 DNA sequence: TGCAGTGCTAGAAACCCAGGGATAGGGACTGAAAAACTGTTTTTT. Encoded protein: CSARNPGIGTEKLFF.

The J gene is TRBJ1-6, the V gene TRBV20-1, with D unclear. This CDR3 comprises 14 residues. Germline CDR1 reads DFQATT; CDR2 reads SNEGSKA (reference sequence). Trimming took off 5 bases at V and 7 bases at J, with 15 bases between the two ends. For the CDR3, the DNA is TGCAGTGCTCCTGAGGGTCTAGTAAATTCACCCCTCCACTTT. This translates into CSAPEGLVNSPLHF.

This chain links TRBV12-3 or TRBV12-4 with TRBJ1-3; D call uncertain. Deletions cut 7 bases from V and 4 bases from J, with 8 bases between. The CDR3 is made up of 12 amino acids. The CDR3 here is CASKRPGNTIYF. The DNA for the CDR3 is TGTGCCAGCAAACGACCCGGAAACACCATATATTTT.

This rearrangement joins TRBV9 to TRBJ2-2; D possibly corresponds to TRBD2 (6 bases). CDR3 length: 16 residues. The germline V and J ends were trimmed by 1 base and 1 base, with 11 bases remaining between them. CDR1 is SGDLS and CDR2 is YYNGEE in the germline V gene. The chain's CDR3 is CASSVNRRENTGELFF. The CDR3 nucleotides read TGTGCCAGCAGCGTAAATAGGCGGGAGAACACCGGGGAGCTGTTTTTT.

This clonotype was seen at least ten times. The chain joins TRBV7-6 to TRBJ2-1, with D perhaps TRBD2 (7 bases). V was trimmed by 0 bases and J by 8 bases, leaving 11 bases between them. This CDR3 is 14 amino acids long. Germline V CDR1 and CDR2: SGHVS, FNYEAQ. The CDR3 is CASSLASGGDEQFF. In DNA, the CDR3 is TGTGCCAGCAGCTTAGCTTCGGGGGGCGATGAGCAGTTCTTC.

This clonotype appeared many times. The chain combines TRBV12-3 or TRBV12-4 with TRBJ2-1; 16 bases fit TRBD2. Germline trimming cut 4 bases from V and 7 bases from J; bases unmatched to any gene: 7. This CDR3 region has 17 residues. The CDR3 loop reads CASSWGGGLAGGNEQFF. In DNA form, the CDR3 reads TGTGCCAGCAGTTGGGGCGGGGGACTAGCGGGAGGGAATGAGCAGTTCTTC.

This clonotype was found a few times. This chain connects TRBV6-6 to TRBJ2-1, with TRBD1 matching over 8 bases. There are 16 residues in the CDR3. V lost 0 bases, J lost 10 bases, and 11 bases stayed unmatched. The germline V gene encodes CDR1 MNHNY and CDR2 SVGAGI (reference sequence). The CDR3 protein is CASSYSKAGGGEEQFF. In nucleotides, the CDR3 is TGTGCCAGCAGTTACTCGAAGGCAGGGGGCGGGGAGGAGCAGTTCTTC.

This clonotype was recorded a few times. It may be a read error: a sequence one base away is much more abundant. V and J are TRBV18 and TRBJ1-3; D gene ambiguous. Germline assignment: CDR1 KGHSH and CDR2 LQKENI. The V and J ends lost 4 bases and 4 bases respectively, with 8 bases between them. This CDR3 is 13 amino acids long. CDR3 nucleotides: TGTGCCAGCTCACAGGAATCCGGAAACACCATATATTTT. The encoded protein is CASSQESGNTIYF.

The CDR3 DNA reads as TGTGCCAGCAGTGTCGGAACTAGCGGGGGTGAGACCCAGTACTTC. This translates into CASSVGTSGGETQYF. This rearrangement joins TRBV27 to TRBJ2-5; 11 positions agree with TRBD2. J gave up 5 bases and V 5 bases, and 7 bases lay outside the gene matches. Germline V lookup: CDR1 MNHEY, CDR2 SMNVEV (reference sequence). The CDR3 length is 15 residues.

The chain combines TRBV6-1 with TRBJ1-2; 7 positions agree with TRBD1. Germline assignment: CDR1 MNHNS and CDR2 SASEGT. Unmatched junction bases numbered 14, after V lost 6 bases and J lost 1 base. This CDR3 has 17 amino acids. The CDR3 nucleotides read TGTGCCAGCAGCCCGGGGACAGTAGGTCCTAGTAACTATGGCTACACCTTC. It yields the protein CASSPGTVGPSNYGYTF.

The sample holds many counts of this clonotype. The chain joins TRBV28 to TRBJ2-5; 8 bases map to TRBD1. Unmatched junction bases numbered 6, after V lost 2 bases and J lost 4 bases. The CDR3 is made up of 15 amino acids. Germline CDR1 and CDR2: MDHEN and SYDVKM. CDR3 amino acids: CASSLSGQGTETQYF. The CDR3 DNA reads as TGTGCCAGCAGTTTAAGTGGACAGGGCACAGAGACCCAGTACTTC.

This clonotype was seen more than once but under ten times. The gene calls are TRBV19 and TRBJ2-1; D gene unclear. V was cut by 3 bases and J by 0 bases, with 15 bases left in between. CDR3 length: 17 amino acids. Germline V gene lookup returns CDR1 LNHDA and CDR2 SQIVND (reference sequence). CDR3 in DNA: TGTGCCAGTAGTATCCCTACGGACGGGTTCTCCTACAATGAGCAGTTCTTC. It translates to CASSIPTDGFSYNEQFF.

This clonotype came up once. The rearrangement joins TRBV9 to TRBJ2-1; D is ambiguous. V lost 0 bases and J 9 bases, leaving 7 bases between the germline ends. This CDR3 contains 12 residues. Germline assignment: CDR1 SGDLS and CDR2 YYNGEE. CDR3 DNA: TGTGCCAGCAGCGTAGAGAACGGTGAGCAGTTCTTC. It yields the protein CASSVENGEQFF.

In its sample, this clonotype was seen a few times. The chain combines TRBV6-5 with TRBJ2-2, with D perhaps matching TRBD1 (5 bases). The germline V gene has CDR1 MNHEY and CDR2 SVGAGI. Trimming pared 0 bases from V and 5 bases from J, leaving 16 bases between. CDR3 size: 17 residues. CDR3 protein: CASSYSWGRVDTGELFF. The CDR3 nucleotides read TGTGCCAGCAGTTACTCTTGGGGCAGGGTGGATACCGGGGAGCTGTTTTTT.